This TCR beta chain was retrieved from a study of cytomegalovirus exposure and HLA in healthy donors. Study results and caveats: The study listed roughly 160 cytomegalovirus-associated TCR beta chains.

Trimming pared 0 bases from V and 1 base from J, leaving 6 bases between. The CDR3 is 14 residues long. Germline V CDR1 and CDR2: SEHNR, FQNEAQ (reference sequence). PCR employed 60 Vbeta and 13 Jbeta primers. Only in-frame clones appear in the TCRdb table, and some are missing; sequencing was by immunoSEQ multiplex PCR. The sample includes fewer than 150,000 clones, around 76% seen only once; the top ten take roughly 3%. Of note for this clone: As yet, its antigen is unknown.

The sequence was obtained from a male donor in good health and CMV-seronegative. This rearrangement joins TRBV7-9 to TRBJ1-1; no definite D call. The sample was PBMCs. In DNA form, the CDR3 reads TGTGCCAGCAGCTTAGCGGCAGGGAACACTGAAGCTTTCTTT. Residues: CASSLAAGNTEAFF.